A single sample is the source of the 9 T cell receptor beta chains below, sequenced in a study of CD39 and CD103 CD8 tumor-infiltrating T cells. Profiling relied on immunoSEQ multiplex PCR, and the TCRdb table lists in-frame clones only, not all of them. The sample holds approximately 17,000 clones, about nine tenths seen once. Input material: CD8+ T cells sorted from blood. As for subset: total memory CD8 T cells (CD45RA-CCR7+/-) from blood or uninvolved lymph node. These receptors all stem from a human donor with head and neck squamous cell carcinoma.

This clone was recorded a few times. V gene TRBV10-2 combines with J gene TRBJ1-6; D gene unclear. Per the germline V gene, CDR1 is WSHSY and CDR2 is SAAADI. The V end lost 0 bases, the J end lost 11 bases, and 14 bases lay between the germline ends. There are 15 residues in the CDR3. CDR3 amino acids: CASSESRLGLAPLHF. The CDR3 DNA is TGCGCCAGCAGTGAGTCCAGACTTGGGCTAGCACCCCTCCACTTT.

This chain's CDR3 is CASSEGAGTDTQYF. The CDR3 DNA reads TGTGCCAGCAGCGAGGGGGCCGGCACAGATACGCAGTATTTT. The J gene is TRBJ2-3, the V gene TRBV27; 7 positions match TRBD1. Trimming at V came to 6 bases and at J to 1 base, leaving 4 bases not matched to a gene. CDR1 and CDR2 (germline): MNHEY, SMNVEV (reference sequence). The CDR3 sequence is 14 residues long.

This chain connects TRBV5-4 to TRBJ2-2, with D perhaps TRBD1 (6 bases). V was trimmed by 3 bases and J by 5 bases, leaving 11 bases between them. Germline assignment: CDR1 SGHNT and CDR2 YYREEE (reference sequence). This CDR3 is 14 amino acids long. CDR3 bases: TGTGCCAGCAGCTCAGGACAGAAAACCGGGGAGCTGTTTTTT. It translates to CASSSGQKTGELFF.

The rearrangement joins TRBV4-1 to TRBJ1-1; D ambiguous. Germline-derived CDR1 and CDR2 are MGHRA and YSYEKL. The CDR3 has 15 amino acids. The V end lost 3 bases, the J end lost 1 base, and 12 bases lay between the germline ends. The CDR3 nucleotides read TGCGCCAGCAGCCACCCCCCGGACGGGAACACTGAAGCTTTCTTT. As protein: CASSHPPDGNTEAFF.

The chain combines TRBV5-1 with TRBJ2-5, with D possibly TRBD1 on 6 matching bases. From germline, CDR1 is SGHRS and CDR2 YFSETQ. The ends were cut back, 4 bases at V and 2 bases at J, with 18 bases in the middle. The length of the CDR3 is 16 residues. CDR3 bases: TGCGCCAGCAGCCCAGCCTGGGGGCTCGGGCAAGAGACCCAGTACTTC. Its protein is CASSPAWGLGQETQYF.

The chain couples TRBV7-9 to TRBJ1-2; TRBD1 is a possible D gene (5 bases). The CDR3 is made up of 16 amino acids. The V gene's germline CDR1 is SEHNR and CDR2 FQNEAQ (reference sequence). V was shortened by 2 bases and J by 8 bases, with 21 bases between the two germline ends. The CDR3 sequence is CASSLFVRGPAYGYTF. CDR3 sequence (DNA): TGTGCCAGCAGCTTATTCGTCCGGGGACCGGCTTACGGCTACACCTTC. Full variable domain (missing parts from reference TRBV7-9 and TRBJ1-2): DTGVSQNPRHKITKRGQNVTFRCDPISEHNRLYWYRQTLGQGPEFLTYFQNEAQLEKSRLLSDRFSAERPKGSFSTLEIQRTEQGDSAMYLCASSLFVRGPAYGYTFGSGTRLTVV.

This clone was detected only once. V gene TRBV12-5 combines with J gene TRBJ2-1; TRBD2 matches 15 bases. Germline lookup yields CDR1 LGHNT and CDR2 FRNRAP. The CDR3 length is 22 residues. The junction had 16 bases not matched to a gene; V was cut back by 4 bases and J by 0 bases. CDR3: CASGSTVLNPGLAGGSYNEQFF. The CDR3, as DNA: TGTGCTAGTGGTTCGACTGTCCTAAACCCGGGACTAGCGGGGGGCTCCTACAATGAGCAGTTCTTC.

This chain links TRBV15 with TRBJ1-4; D ambiguous. There are 13 residues in the CDR3. CDR1 is LNHNV, CDR2 YYDKDF, per germline (reference sequence). V gave up 9 bases and J gave up 3 bases, with 11 bases separating them. The CDR3 region is CATGTAANEKLFF. Here the CDR3 DNA reads TGTGCCACTGGTACCGCAGCTAATGAAAAACTGTTTTTT.

V and J are TRBV2 and TRBJ2-1; 7 bases align to TRBD2. The CDR3 totals 13 residues. The junction had 6 bases not matched to a gene; V was cut back by 6 bases and J by 7 bases. CDR1 is SNHLY, CDR2 FYNNEI, per germline. The chain's CDR3 is CASRRTSYNEQFF. In nucleotides, the CDR3 is TGTGCCAGCAGGAGGACTAGTTATAATGAGCAGTTCTTC.